This is a list of T cell receptor beta chains from one sample in a study of blood T cell repertoires in COVID-19. Here immunoSEQ multiplex PCR was the method, and the copy in TCRdb shows in-frame clones only, minus some. The sample has about 200,000 clones, approximately 79% seen once. The sequencing input was PBMCs or T cells enriched from blood (not recorded which). These receptors were obtained from a woman aged 60-70 years with acute COVID-19. CDR3s include the opening cysteine and the closing phenylalanine or tryptophan. Each record gives: D gene, V gene, clone size, J gene, CDR3 protein, CDR3 DNA. D genes are given only for firm matches. Expanded clones get a size class; other rows say once, few or many, or leave the size out.

>TRBD1|TRBV29-1|.|TRBJ1-2
CSARAPGQGYGYTF
TGCAGCGCCCGTGCCCCGGGACAGGGTTATGGCTACACCTTC
>.|TRBV19|.|TRBJ1-1
CASSVNIGNTEAFF
TGTGCCAGTAGTGTTAATATCGGGAACACTGAAGCTTTCTTT
>.|TRBV14|.|TRBJ1-6
CASSLTGKNSPLHF
TGTGCCAGCAGCTTAACAGGGAAGAATTCACCCCTCCACTTT
>TRBD2|TRBV18|.|TRBJ2-1
CASSGGVSNEQFF
TGTGCCAGCTCAGGGGGGGTCTCCAATGAGCAGTTCTTC
>.|TRBV7-9|.|TRBJ1-2
CASSSIQARYTF
TGTGCCAGCAGCTCTATACAGGCGCGTTACACCTTC
>.|TRBV5-1|.|TRBJ2-6
CASSLSGANVLTF
TGCGCCAGCAGCTTGTCAGGGGCCAACGTCCTGACTTTC
>TRBD1|TRBV5-5|.|TRBJ1-5
CASSPVDRGYQPQHF
TGTGCCAGCAGCCCTGTGGACAGGGGGTATCAGCCCCAGCATTTT
>TRBD1|TRBV7-2|.|TRBJ1-2
CASSHGTGNYGYTF
TGTGCCAGCAGCCACGGGACAGGAAACTATGGCTACACCTTC
>.|TRBV30|.|TRBJ2-1
CAWSGGGKVNEQFF
TGTGCCTGGAGTGGGGGGGGCAAGGTGAATGAGCAGTTCTTC
>.|TRBV6-5|.|TRBJ1-1
CASSTPGRRDTEAFF
TGTGCCAGCAGTACTCCGGGCCGGCGGGACACTGAAGCTTTCTTT
>.|TRBV2|.|TRBJ2-4
CASSLGAVLFLAKNIQYF
TGTGCCAGCAGTCTAGGAGCGGTCCTTTTTCTAGCCAAAAACATTCAGTACTTC
>.|TRBV3-1/TRBV3-2|.|TRBJ2-5
CASSPAGEQETQYF
TGTGCCAGCAGCCCCGCTGGGGAGCAAGAGACCCAGTACTTC
>TRBD1|TRBV9|.|TRBJ1-6
CASSVQGAGSPLHF
TGTGCCAGCAGCGTGCAGGGGGCTGGTTCACCCCTCCACTTT
>.|TRBV6-5|.|TRBJ2-3
CASSYSFTSTDTQYF
TGTGCCAGCAGTTACTCGTTTACTAGCACAGATACGCAGTATTTT
>.|TRBV18|.|TRBJ2-1
CASSPRSQGYNEQFF
TGTGCCAGCTCACCACGGTCTCAGGGATACAATGAGCAGTTCTTC
>.|TRBV6-5|.|TRBJ1-4
CASSSGREKLFF
TGTGCCAGCAGTTCAGGGCGTGAGAAACTGTTTTTT
>.|TRBV5-4|.|TRBJ2-2
CASSRTSGADGELFF
TGTGCCAGCAGCCGTACGTCAGGGGCAGACGGGGAGCTGTTTTTT
>TRBD1|TRBV5-4|.|TRBJ1-4
CASSKGQGNEKLFF
TGTGCCAGCAGCAAGGGACAGGGCAACGAAAAACTGTTTTTT
>TRBD2|TRBV19|.|TRBJ2-3
CAIGTSGGATDTQYF
TGTGCCATTGGGACTAGCGGGGGGGCCACAGATACGCAGTATTTT
>.|TRBV6-2/TRBV6-3|once|TRBJ1-4
CASSIGGGTLGKLFF
TGTGCCAGCAGCATCGGCGGCGGGACGCTCGGAAAACTGTTTTTT
>TRBD1|TRBV7-2|.|TRBJ1-2
CASSLDRGNYGYTF
TGTGCCAGCAGCTTAGACAGGGGAAACTATGGCTACACCTTC
>TRBD1|TRBV3-1/TRBV3-2|once|TRBJ2-5
CASSLGQQETQYF
TGTGCCAGCAGCTTGGGACAGCAAGAGACCCAGTACTTC
>.|TRBV7-9|.|TRBJ1-2
CASSRTESYGYTF
TGTGCCAGCAGTCGGACAGAAAGCTATGGCTACACCTTC
>TRBD2|TRBV19|.|TRBJ2-5
CASSPERGGREETQYF
TGTGCCAGTAGTCCAGAGCGGGGGGGAAGAGAAGAGACCCAGTACTTC
>.|TRBV4-3|once|TRBJ2-6
CASSQQGTGANVLTF
TGCGCCAGCAGCCAACAGGGGACTGGGGCCAACGTCCTGACTTTC
>.|TRBV27|.|TRBJ1-5
CASSLTGRGQPQHF
TGTGCCAGCAGTTTAACGGGGCGGGGACAGCCCCAGCATTTT
>TRBD1|TRBV7-9|.|TRBJ1-5
CASSLGTGTLGNQPQHF
TGTGCCAGCAGCTTAGGGACAGGAACCCTCGGAAATCAGCCCCAGCATTTT
>TRBD2|TRBV4-1|.|TRBJ2-1
CASSRDGTSGREQFF
TGCGCCAGCAGCCGCGATGGGACTAGCGGGAGGGAGCAGTTCTTC
>TRBD2|TRBV9|.|TRBJ2-1
CASSAQGLAGYNEQFF
TGTGCCAGCAGCGCGCAGGGACTAGCGGGGTACAATGAGCAGTTCTTC
>.|TRBV11-2|.|TRBJ1-5
CASSLADRGDQPQHF
TGTGCCAGCAGCTTAGCCGACAGAGGAGATCAGCCCCAGCATTTT
>.|TRBV21-1|once|TRBJ1-5
CASSNQTGQGGQPQHF
TGTGCCAGCAGCAACCAAACGGGACAGGGAGGACAGCCCCAGCATTTT
>TRBD1|TRBV6-5|.|TRBJ1-1
CASSSGQGASEAFF
TGTGCCAGCAGTTCGGGACAGGGGGCTTCTGAAGCTTTCTTT
>.|TRBV7-9|.|TRBJ2-3
CASSPTRQAGTDTQYF
TGTGCCAGCAGCCCCACCCGGCAGGCCGGCACAGATACGCAGTATTTT
>TRBD2|TRBV3-1/TRBV3-2|once|TRBJ2-3
CASSQEVAGGPHTQYF
TGTGCCAGCAGCCAAGAGGTAGCGGGAGGGCCCCATACGCAGTATTTT
>.|TRBV7-2|.|TRBJ2-3
CASSAVQTRTDTQYF
TGTGCCAGCAGCGCCGTACAAACGCGCACAGATACGCAGTATTTT
>.|TRBV7-9|once|TRBJ1-4
CASSFRDSEKLFF
TGTGCCAGCAGCTTTCGGGATAGTGAAAAACTGTTTTTT
>.|TRBV7-2|.|TRBJ1-1
CASRQDRNTEAFF
TGTGCCAGCAGGCAAGACAGGAACACTGAAGCTTTCTTT
>.|TRBV7-8|.|TRBJ2-7
CASSTWSGSAGEQYF
TGTGCCAGCAGCACTTGGAGCGGGTCCGCCGGGGAGCAGTACTTC
>.|TRBV2|.|TRBJ2-1
CASSPLANEQFF
TGTGCCAGCAGCCCCCTAGCAAATGAGCAGTTCTTC
>.|TRBV4-3|.|TRBJ1-2
CASSQGRESVYGYTF
TGCGCCAGCAGCCAAGGGCGGGAATCTGTCTATGGCTACACCTTC
>.|TRBV14|many|TRBJ1-6
CASRWSSYNSPLHF
TGTGCCAGCAGGTGGAGCTCCTATAATTCACCCCTCCACTTT
>.|TRBV27|.|TRBJ1-5
CASSLRGDTFNQPQHF
TGTGCCAGCAGTCTAAGGGGTGACACGTTCAATCAGCCCCAGCATTTT
>.|TRBV12-3/TRBV12-4|.|TRBJ1-5
CASSFGRGASQHF
TGTGCCAGCAGTTTCGGTCGGGGGGCATCCCAGCATTTT
>TRBD1|TRBV18|.|TRBJ1-1
CASSRGQGDTEAFF
TGTGCCAGCTCAAGGGGACAGGGGGACACTGAAGCTTTCTTT
>TRBD1|TRBV10-3|once|TRBJ1-1
CAISTRGSVNTEAFF
TGTGCCATCAGCACCAGGGGGTCGGTGAACACTGAAGCTTTCTTT
>TRBD1|TRBV18|.|TRBJ1-2
CASSPGQGLGYTF
TGTGCCAGCTCACCAGGACAGGGGCTTGGCTACACCTTC
>.|TRBV7-8|.|TRBJ1-5
CASSSDAGRARVNQPQHF
TGTGCCAGCAGCTCCGATGCGGGCCGAGCACGAGTGAATCAGCCCCAGCATTTT
>TRBD2|TRBV7-2|.|TRBJ2-1
CASRITGTSRYNEQFF
TGTGCCAGCAGAATAACCGGGACTAGCCGTTACAATGAGCAGTTCTTC
>.|TRBV28|few|TRBJ1-4
CASSLGPTEVVEKLFF
TGTGCCAGCAGTTTGGGCCCGACAGAGGTAGTGGAAAAACTGTTTTTT